These T cell receptor beta chains were read from a single sample in a study of blood T cell repertoires in COVID-19. Method: immunoSEQ multiplex PCR; TCRdb's copy keeps in-frame clones and lacks some. The sample holds about 110,000 clones; around 81% are singletons and the top ten take over 35%. The sample consisted of peripheral blood. The receptors were gathered from an elderly man with acute or convalescent COVID-19. The CDR3 runs from the conserved cysteine through the conserved F or W. D genes are given only for firm matches. The size field is filled for only some rows; it gives once, few, many or a size class.

v_gene: TRBV4-3; d_gene: .; abundance: .; j_gene: TRBJ1-5; CDR3nt: TGCGCCAGCAGCGGAGGGCGAGGAGGTCAGCCCCAGCATTTT; CDR3aa: CASSGGRGGQPQHF
v_gene: TRBV29-1; d_gene: TRBD1; abundance: .; j_gene: TRBJ2-7; CDR3nt: TGCAGCGTTAGGACAGGGGGCTACGAGCAGTACTTC; CDR3aa: CSVRTGGYEQYF
v_gene: TRBV4-1; d_gene: .; abundance: few; j_gene: TRBJ2-5; CDR3nt: TGCGCCAGCAGCCAAGATGCACCGGGCCAAGAGACCCAGTACTTC; CDR3aa: CASSQDAPGQETQYF
v_gene: TRBV5-1; d_gene: TRBD1; abundance: .; j_gene: TRBJ1-4; CDR3nt: TGCGCCAGCAGCGGGTCAGGGGGCCGTAATGAAAAACTGTTTTTT; CDR3aa: CASSGSGGRNEKLFF
v_gene: TRBV20-1; d_gene: .; abundance: .; j_gene: TRBJ2-3; CDR3nt: TGCAGTGCTAGTTGGCAGGGGTTCACAGATACGCAGTATTTT; CDR3aa: CSASWQGFTDTQYF
v_gene: TRBV7-6; d_gene: TRBD2; abundance: .; j_gene: TRBJ2-7; CDR3nt: TGTGCCAGCAGCTTTGGGCTAGCGGGAGCCGGGCAGGACGAGCAGTACTTC; CDR3aa: CASSFGLAGAGQDEQYF
v_gene: TRBV7-9; d_gene: .; abundance: few; j_gene: TRBJ2-3; CDR3nt: TGTGCCAGCAGCCCTCGAGGAGCGGCTAGCACAGATACGCAGTATTTT; CDR3aa: CASSPRGAASTDTQYF
v_gene: TRBV28; d_gene: .; abundance: .; j_gene: TRBJ2-5; CDR3nt: TGTGCCAGCAGTTCCCTTTTGGCCGGACAGATACTCCAAGAGACCCAGTACTTC; CDR3aa: CASSSLLAGQILQETQYF
v_gene: TRBV28; d_gene: TRBD1; abundance: .; j_gene: TRBJ1-1; CDR3nt: TGTGCCAGCAGTTCAACAGGGGGCCTAAGAGGCACTGAAGCTTTCTTT; CDR3aa: CASSSTGGLRGTEAFF
v_gene: TRBV28; d_gene: TRBD1; abundance: .; j_gene: TRBJ1-6; CDR3nt: TGTGCCAGCAGTTTGACAGGGATAAGGAACTCACCCCTCCACTTT; CDR3aa: CASSLTGIRNSPLHF
v_gene: TRBV18; d_gene: TRBD2; abundance: once; j_gene: TRBJ2-1; CDR3nt: TGTGCCAGCTCACCCGGACTAGCGGGAGCCCTTGAGCAGTTCTTC; CDR3aa: CASSPGLAGALEQFF
v_gene: TRBV2; d_gene: TRBD1; abundance: .; j_gene: TRBJ2-6; CDR3nt: TGTGCCAGCAGCCCCGGGACAGGGGCCGGGGCCAACGTCCTGACTTTC; CDR3aa: CASSPGTGAGANVLTF
v_gene: TRBV5-4; d_gene: TRBD1; abundance: .; j_gene: TRBJ1-1; CDR3nt: TGTGCCAGCAGCAGACAGGGAGGATGGACTGAAGCTTTCTTT; CDR3aa: CASSRQGGWTEAFF
v_gene: TRBV7-8; d_gene: TRBD1; abundance: .; j_gene: TRBJ1-2; CDR3nt: TGTGCCAGCAGCACCGGACAGGGGAACTATGGCTACACCTTC; CDR3aa: CASSTGQGNYGYTF
v_gene: TRBV3-1/TRBV3-2; d_gene: .; abundance: .; j_gene: TRBJ2-7; CDR3nt: TGTGCCAGCAGCCAAGATAGGCGCGGCGCCCACGAGCAGTACTTC; CDR3aa: CASSQDRRGAHEQYF
v_gene: TRBV6-5; d_gene: TRBD1; abundance: .; j_gene: TRBJ2-7; CDR3nt: TGTGCCAGCAGTCTTTCGGGACAGAGCTACGAGCAGTACTTC; CDR3aa: CASSLSGQSYEQYF
v_gene: TRBV10-1; d_gene: TRBD1; abundance: few; j_gene: TRBJ1-2; CDR3nt: TGCGCCAGCAGCTTAGGACAGGACTATGGCTACACCTTC; CDR3aa: CASSLGQDYGYTF
v_gene: TRBV18; d_gene: .; abundance: .; j_gene: TRBJ2-7; CDR3nt: TGTGCCAGCTCACCGATGACAGGCTGGAGCTACGAGCAGTACTTC; CDR3aa: CASSPMTGWSYEQYF
v_gene: TRBV5-1; d_gene: .; abundance: .; j_gene: TRBJ1-4; CDR3nt: TGCGCCAGCAGCTTGTGGACAGCCGAAAAACTGTTTTTT; CDR3aa: CASSLWTAEKLFF
v_gene: TRBV11-2; d_gene: .; abundance: .; j_gene: TRBJ2-7; CDR3nt: TGTGCCAGCAGCTTACTAGATTCCAACTACGAGCAGTACTTC; CDR3aa: CASSLLDSNYEQYF
v_gene: TRBV10-1; d_gene: .; abundance: .; j_gene: TRBJ1-1; CDR3nt: TGCGCCAGCAGTGAACAGCCGAACACTGAAGCTTTCTTT; CDR3aa: CASSEQPNTEAFF
v_gene: TRBV7-8; d_gene: .; abundance: .; j_gene: TRBJ2-3; CDR3nt: TGTGCCAGCAGCTCCCAAACCCCGGGAAAACCGGGGGATACGCAGTATTTT; CDR3aa: CASSSQTPGKPGDTQYF
v_gene: TRBV2; d_gene: TRBD1; abundance: .; j_gene: TRBJ1-4; CDR3nt: TGTGCCAGCAGCGGACAGGGACCCATTAATGAAAAACTGTTTTTT; CDR3aa: CASSGQGPINEKLFF
v_gene: TRBV6-4; d_gene: TRBD1; abundance: .; j_gene: TRBJ1-3; CDR3nt: TGTGCCAGCAGGCGGGGACAGACAGTATCTGGAAACACCATATATTTT; CDR3aa: CASRRGQTVSGNTIYF
v_gene: TRBV27; d_gene: TRBD1; abundance: .; j_gene: TRBJ1-6; CDR3nt: TGTGCCAGCAGTTTACTCGGGGGACAGGGCGGATCACCCCTCCACTTT; CDR3aa: CASSLLGGQGGSPLHF
v_gene: TRBV7-3; d_gene: TRBD2; abundance: .; j_gene: TRBJ2-1; CDR3nt: TGTGCCAGCAGCCGACTAGCGGGAGGGTACAATGAGCAGTTCTTC; CDR3aa: CASSRLAGGYNEQFF
v_gene: TRBV14; d_gene: TRBD1; abundance: many; j_gene: TRBJ2-7; CDR3nt: TGTGCCAGCAGCCCGACAGGGGGCCCCTTGGGCGAGCAGTACTTC; CDR3aa: CASSPTGGPLGEQYF
v_gene: TRBV7-8; d_gene: .; abundance: .; j_gene: TRBJ1-1; CDR3nt: TGTGCCAGCAGCTTAGGCGGGGGTTGGAACACTGAAGCTTTCTTT; CDR3aa: CASSLGGGWNTEAFF
v_gene: TRBV2; d_gene: .; abundance: .; j_gene: TRBJ1-4; CDR3nt: TGTGCCAGCAGCGCAGGTACAGTTAATGAAAAACTGTTTTTT; CDR3aa: CASSAGTVNEKLFF
v_gene: TRBV2; d_gene: TRBD2; abundance: .; j_gene: TRBJ2-3; CDR3nt: TGTGCCAGCAGTATAGCGGGAGCCACAGATACGCAGTATTTT; CDR3aa: CASSIAGATDTQYF